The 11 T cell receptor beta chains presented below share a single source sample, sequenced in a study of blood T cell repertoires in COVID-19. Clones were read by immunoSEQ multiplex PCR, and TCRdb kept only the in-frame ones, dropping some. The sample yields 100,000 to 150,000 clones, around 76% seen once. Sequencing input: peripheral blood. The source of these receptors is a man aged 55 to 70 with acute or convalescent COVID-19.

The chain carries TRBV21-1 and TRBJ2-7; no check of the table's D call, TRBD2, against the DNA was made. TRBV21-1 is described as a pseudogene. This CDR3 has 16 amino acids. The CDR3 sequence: CASSGLLWTLTYEQYF. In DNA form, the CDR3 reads TGTGCCAGCAGCGGACTATTGTGGACACTAACCTACGAGCAGTACTTC.

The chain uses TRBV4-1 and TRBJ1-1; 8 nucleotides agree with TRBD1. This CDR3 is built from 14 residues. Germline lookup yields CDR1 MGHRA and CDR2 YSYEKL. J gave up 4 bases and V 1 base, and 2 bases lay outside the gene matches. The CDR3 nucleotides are TGCGCCAGCAGCCAAGGACAGGGGACCACTGAAGCTTTCTTT. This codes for CASSQGQGTTEAFF.

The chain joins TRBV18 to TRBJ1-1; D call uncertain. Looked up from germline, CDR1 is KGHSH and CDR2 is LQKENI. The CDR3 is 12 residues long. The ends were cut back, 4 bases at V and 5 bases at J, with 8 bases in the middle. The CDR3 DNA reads TGTGCCAGCTCACAACTGTTGACTGAAGCTTTCTTT. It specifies CASSQLLTEAFF.

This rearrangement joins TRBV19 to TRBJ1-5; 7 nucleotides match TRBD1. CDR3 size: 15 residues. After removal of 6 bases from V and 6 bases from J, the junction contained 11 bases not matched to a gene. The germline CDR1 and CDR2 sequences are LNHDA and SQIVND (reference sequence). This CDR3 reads CASSVGQVRGQPQHF. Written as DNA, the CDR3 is TGTGCCAGTAGCGTCGGACAGGTCCGAGGTCAGCCCCAGCATTTT.

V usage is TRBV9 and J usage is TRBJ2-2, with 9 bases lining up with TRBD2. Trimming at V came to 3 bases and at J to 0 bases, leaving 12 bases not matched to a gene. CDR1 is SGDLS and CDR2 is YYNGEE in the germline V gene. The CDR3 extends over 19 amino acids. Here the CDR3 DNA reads TGTGCCAGCAGCGCCCCAGCGGGGGGTCTTTCTTCGAACACCGGGGAGCTGTTTTTT. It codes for CASSAPAGGLSSNTGELFF.

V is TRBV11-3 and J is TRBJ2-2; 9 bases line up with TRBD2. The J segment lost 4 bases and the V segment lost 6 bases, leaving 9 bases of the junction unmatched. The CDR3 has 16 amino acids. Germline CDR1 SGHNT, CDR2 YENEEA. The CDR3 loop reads CASSHPAGGSTGELFF. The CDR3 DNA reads TGTGCCAGCAGTCACCCAGCGGGGGGAAGCACCGGGGAGCTGTTTTTT.

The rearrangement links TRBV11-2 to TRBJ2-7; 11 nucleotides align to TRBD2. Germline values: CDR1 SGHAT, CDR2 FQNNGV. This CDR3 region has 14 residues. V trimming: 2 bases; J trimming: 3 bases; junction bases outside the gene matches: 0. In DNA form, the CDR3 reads TGTGCCAGCAGCTTAACTAGCGGGAGCTACGAGCAGTACTTC. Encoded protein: CASSLTSGSYEQYF.

The chain's CDR3 is CASSPTGRESTYEQYF. CDR3 bases: TGTGCCAGCAGCCCGACTGGGCGGGAGTCCACGTACGAGCAGTACTTC. This chain connects TRBV7-9 to TRBJ2-7; 7 nucleotides align to TRBD2. The junction had 14 bases not matched to a gene; V was cut back by 5 bases and J by 4 bases. The CDR3 is made up of 16 amino acids. Per germline, CDR1 SEHNR and CDR2 FQNEAQ (reference sequence).

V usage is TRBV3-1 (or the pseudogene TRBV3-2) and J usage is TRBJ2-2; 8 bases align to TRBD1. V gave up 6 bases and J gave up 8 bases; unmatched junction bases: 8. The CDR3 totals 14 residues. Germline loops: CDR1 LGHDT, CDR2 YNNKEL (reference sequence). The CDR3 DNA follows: TGTGCCAGCAGGGCGACAGGGGTAAGGGGGGAGCTGTTTTTT. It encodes CASRATGVRGELFF.

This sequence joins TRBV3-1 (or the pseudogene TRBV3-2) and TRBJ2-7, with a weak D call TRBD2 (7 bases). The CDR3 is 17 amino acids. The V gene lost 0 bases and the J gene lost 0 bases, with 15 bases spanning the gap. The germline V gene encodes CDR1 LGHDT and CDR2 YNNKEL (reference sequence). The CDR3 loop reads CASSQDPGGGSSYEQYF. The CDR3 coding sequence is TGTGCCAGCAGCCAAGACCCGGGGGGCGGTAGCTCCTACGAGCAGTACTTC.

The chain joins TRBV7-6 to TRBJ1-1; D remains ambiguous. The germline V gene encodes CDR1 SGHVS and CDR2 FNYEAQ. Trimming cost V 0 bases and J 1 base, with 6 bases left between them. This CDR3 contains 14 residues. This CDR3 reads CASSLAEGNTEAFF. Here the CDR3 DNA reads TGTGCCAGCAGCTTAGCGGAGGGGAACACTGAAGCTTTCTTT.